This record looks at one TCR beta chain sequence and its context. Its target is not known. Regarding time point: cycle 4 day 1 (C4D1), after 6 weeks of nivolumab. Following autologous stem cell transplantation, relapse occurred in every patient, and exposure to brentuximab vedotin varied. This sample is part of a study of PD-1 blockade in classical Hodgkin lymphoma. Study summary: Nivolumab dosed at 3 mg/kg went to patients intravenously every 2 weeks. Findings and limits, study-wide: CD4+ TCR diversity rose significantly by C4D1, and CD8+ TCR diversity did not. Complete responders had baseline diversity similar to newly diagnosed patients. Reported baseline diversity: healthy donors highest, relapsed/refractory patients lowest.

The CDR3 runs 12 residues. The germline gives CDR1 SQVTM, CDR2 ANQGSEA. The ends were cut back, 5 bases at V and 5 bases at J, with 12 bases in the middle. The data were produced by immunoSEQ multiplex PCR, yet TCRdb's version contains in-frame clones alone and is incomplete. The sample contains around 100,000 clones, about nine tenths of which appear only once. The chain couples TRBV29-1 to TRBJ2-5; D remains ambiguous. This sequence was found in a human donor with classical Hodgkin lymphoma. The material was peripheral blood mononuclear cells (PBMCs), obtained before the fourth cycle of nivolumab. CDR3 loop: CSVSSLGETQYF. The DNA for the CDR3 is TGCAGCGTTTCCTCCCTCGGGGAGACCCAGTACTTC. The variable domain in full, with the rest retrieved from reference TRBV29-1 and TRBJ2-5, is SAVISQKPSRDICQRGTSLTIQCQVDSQVTMMFWYRQQPGQSLTLIATANQGSEATYESGFVIDKFPISRPNLTFSTLTVSNMSPEDSSIYLCSVSSLGETQYFGPGTRLLVL.